This T cell receptor beta chain was captured by sequencing in a study of PD-1 blockade in classical Hodgkin lymphoma. Study observations and caveats: Prior to therapy, complete responders displayed diversity much like that of newly diagnosed patients. Sources of repertoire differences remain undefined, possibly disease activity or prior therapy.

TCRdb keeps only in-frame clones here, not all; method: immunoSEQ multiplex PCR. The sample has tens of thousands of clones, 88% seen once. Note on this clone: Its antigen is as yet unknown.

All the patients suffered relapse after autologous stem cell transplantation, and brentuximab vedotin exposure differed. The ends were cut back, 1 base at V and 12 bases at J, with 10 bases in the middle. Germline V gene lookup returns CDR1 LGHNA and CDR2 YNFKEQ. The CDR3 totals 12 residues. This sequence was found in a human donor with classical Hodgkin lymphoma. The sample was peripheral blood mononuclear cells (PBMCs), taken at baseline. The chain carries TRBV4-2 and TRBJ2-1, with a weak D call TRBD2 (5 bases). The CDR3, as DNA: TGTGCCAGCAGCCAAGTTGTGACTACGCAGTTCTTC. Translating it yields CASSQVVTTQFF.